Below, one T cell receptor (beta chain) is given with its context. Researchers ran the PCR with 60 Vbeta and 13 Jbeta primers. Only in-frame clones appear in the TCRdb table, and some are missing; sequencing was by immunoSEQ multiplex PCR. Here the sample spans about 160,000 clones, roughly 87% being singletons. This specimen belongs to a study of cytomegalovirus exposure and HLA in healthy donors. Nominal health characterized the donors when sampled, though unrecorded immune exposures were likely. This CDR3 has 14 residues. Germline CDR1 and CDR2: SGDLS and YYNGEE. V was cut by 4 bases and J by 3 bases, with 10 bases left in between.

The TCR was taken from a man aged 50-59 years in good health and CMV-seropositive. The sequenced sample consisted of PBMCs. This sequence joins TRBV9 and TRBJ1-4, with a possible D match to TRBD1 (6 bases). CDR3 coding DNA: TGTGCCAGCAGCTTGACAGGATCTAATGAAAAACTGTTTTTT. This encodes CASSLTGSNEKLFF.